This T cell receptor (beta chain) was captured by sequencing in a study of shared clonotypes between healthy human individuals (dated by TCRdb to 2019 to 2021). Regarding the study in general: A few men and two women, aged 18 to 49 years, made up the cohort. To estimate repertoire size and how much clonotypes are shared between individuals, the study performed deep sequencing of blood TCR repertoires from roughly five healthy adults. Per donor, leukapheresis produced somewhere between about 0.8 and 9 billion PBMCs. Libraries were prepared and TCR repertoires were sequenced by different laboratories using diverse techniques, in order to increase sequencing depth and limit assay-specific biases. Study-wide conclusions, independent of this receptor: Pairwise subsampling indicated that sequencing depth was expected to affect the degree of clonotype sharing among donors. Because the study included a small number of donors, the genetic and exposure-history diversity represented was limited. Sampling was restricted to blood, and TCR repertoires in tissues likely differ from the TCR repertoires found in blood.

Donors were healthy HIV-negative adults with no recently reported acute infections or vaccinations. Only Caucasian adults living in Nashville, Tennessee, USA were represented among the donors. For unsorted samples, 75 million to 90 million PBMCs were counted and genomic DNA was extracted with the QIAamp DNA Blood Mini kit. Blood was collected by leukapheresis, and PBMCs were isolated by Ficoll-Histopaque density gradient centrifugation and then cryopreserved in liquid nitrogen vapor phase. Of note for this clone: Its recognized antigen is unknown. Nothing much larger sits one base from this clone, and base qualities are not available.

Using the deep immunoSEQ assay, multiplex PCR amplified TCR CDR3 regions from genomic DNA. For each cell subset, the extracted genomic DNA was distributed evenly across all wells of several immunoSEQ 96-well plates, and each plate served as one replicate. For unsorted PBMC, approximately 0.3 ug of genomic DNA, equivalent to approximately 30,000 T cell genomes, went into each replicate PCR. Genomic DNA from unsorted PBMC was sequenced over ten immunoSEQ deep assay plates. Purified libraries were measured with a Qubit 3.0 fluorometer, size-checked on a Bioanalyzer 2100, and measured again with the KAPA Library Quantification kit. Every immunoSEQ 96-well plate was sequenced on a separate single-read 150-cycle Illumina NextSeq 550 flow cell. In the paper's pipeline: Because the immunoSEQ output held only junctional sequences and lacked quality scores, the filtering could not match the filtering applied to full-length reads. Sequences were annotated with PyIR, a Python wrapper for IgBLAST v1.9, using IMGT germline references to assign V/J genes and CDR3. Reads were filtered out if the reads had weak V/J assignments (E-value above 1e-6), no CDR3, stop codons, out-of-frame junctions, or ambiguous translated residues. A V3J clonotype was defined by an identical inferred V gene, J gene, and CDR3 amino acid sequence. Percentage overlap between repertoires was computed as shared unique clonotypes divided by the size of the smaller repertoire. Repertoire richness was assessed with RTK rarefaction, the Chao1 estimator, and Recon v2.1 estimates of unobserved clonotypes. In its TCRdb copy, this immuneACCESS table keeps in-frame sequences only and misses some clones. Where compared with another copy, unresolved V genes explain less than half of these, and the others have no known cause. V and J calls and clone size are given by that table; D and trimming were obtained from the DNA. The sample profile shows more than 450,000 clones; 79% of them were found once. The top ten hold 10% to 15% of the sample.

The junction shows trimming of 1 base on V and 8 bases on J, plus 15 bases between the germline ends. The CDR3, from cysteine to phenylalanine, totals 15 residues. The kept DNA is CDR3 alone, 45 bases in frame from the first base. The germline V gene sets CDR1 to SGDLS and CDR2 to YYNGEE. Recombination connected TRBV9 to TRBJ1-4; the D gene cannot be named for sure. Material: PBMCs. This receptor was taken from a middle-aged woman in good health. Some clones in this sample may be carry-over from other donors' samples. The nucleotide sequence is given as TGTGCCAGCAGCGTAAATTCGGTCCGAGGAGAAAAACTGTTTTTT. It is translated as CASSVNSVRGEKLFF.